Listed here are 7 T cell receptor beta chains from one sample, sequenced in a study of blood T cell repertoires in COVID-19. Measured with immunoSEQ multiplex PCR; TCRdb has only the in-frame clones, and not every one. This table has 200,000 to 250,000 clones, 92% appearing once. The sequenced sample was peripheral blood. These receptors all come from a man aged 60-69 years with COVID-19, enrolled during active disease.

The genes are TRBV7-2 and TRBJ2-3; 10 nucleotides match TRBD2. The germline gives CDR1 SGHTA, CDR2 FQGNSA. The trim removed 5 bases at V and 5 bases at J, leaving 10 bases unmatched. The length of the CDR3 is 16 residues. The CDR3 coding sequence is TGTGCCAGCAGCGCCACAACTAGCGGGAAAAGAGATACGCAGTATTTT. Encoded protein: CASSATTSGKRDTQYF. The variable domain in full, with the rest retrieved from reference TRBV7-2 and TRBJ2-3, is GAGVSQSPSNKVTEKGKDVELRCDPISGHTALYWYRQSLGQGLEFLIYFQGNSAPDKSGLPSDRFSAERTGGSVSTLTIQRTQQEDSAVYLCASSATTSGKRDTQYFGPGTRLTVL.

The chain joins TRBV11-1 to TRBJ2-3; 7 nucleotides agree with TRBD1. Trimming cost V 2 bases and J 4 bases; bases outside gene matches: 3. CDR3 length equals 14 residues. Germline V gives CDR1 SGHAT, CDR2 FQDESV (reference sequence). The CDR3 nucleotides are TGTGCCAGCAGCTTAACAGGGGACGCAGATACGCAGTATTTT. Translation: CASSLTGDADTQYF.

The chain couples TRBV7-9 to TRBJ1-1, with a weak D call TRBD1 (5 bases). The CDR3 runs 14 residues. Germline V gene data show CDR1 as SEHNR and CDR2 as FQNEAQ (reference sequence). The V and J ends lost 1 base and 5 bases respectively, with 11 bases between them. The CDR3 DNA follows: TGTGCCAGCAGCTTAGGCAGGGTGGAAACTGAAGCTTTCTTT. This translates into CASSLGRVETEAFF.

The chain combines TRBV5-1 with TRBJ2-2; the D gene is possibly TRBD1 (6 bases). V was trimmed by 3 bases and J by 0 bases, leaving 12 bases between them. The CDR3 extends over 16 amino acids. Germline CDR1 and CDR2: SGHRS and YFSETQ. The DNA for the CDR3 is TGCGCCAGCAGCTACGGACAGAACACGAACACCGGGGAGCTGTTTTTT. The encoded protein is CASSYGQNTNTGELFF. Complete variable domain (other parts from reference TRBV5-1 and TRBJ2-2): KAGVTQTPRYLIKTRGQQVTLSCSPISGHRSVSWYQQTPGQGLQFLFEYFSETQRNKGNFPGRFSGRQFSNSRSEMNVSTLELGDSALYLCASSYGQNTNTGELFFGEGSRLTVL.

The chain uses TRBV7-2 and TRBJ2-7, with 7 bases aligning to TRBD2. Per germline, CDR1 SGHTA and CDR2 FQGNSA. The CDR3 runs 15 residues. Losses at the gene ends were 6 bases for V and 2 bases for J; bases not matched to a gene: 10. CDR3 residues: CASSPGAGLPYEQYF. As DNA, the CDR3 is TGTGCCAGCAGTCCGGGAGCGGGGCTCCCCTACGAGCAGTACTTC.

The chain couples TRBV19 to TRBJ2-6; possibly TRBD2 for D (5 bases). The CDR3 consists of 16 residues. Germline V lookup: CDR1 LNHDA, CDR2 SQIVND (reference sequence). V lost 5 bases and J 0 bases, leaving 11 bases between the germline ends. The CDR3 sequence is CASSPETISGANVLTF. CDR3 sequence (DNA): TGTGCCAGTAGTCCAGAGACTATCTCTGGGGCCAACGTCCTGACTTTC. The variable domain in full, completed from reference TRBV19 and TRBJ2-6, reads DGGITQSPKYLFRKEGQNVTLSCEQNLNHDAMYWYRQDPGQGLRLIYYSQIVNDFQKGDIAEGYSVSREKKESFPLTVTSAQKNPTAFYLCASSPETISGANVLTFGAGSRLTVL.

The rearrangement links TRBV3-1 (or the pseudogene TRBV3-2) to TRBJ1-5, with TRBD1 identical over 9 bases. With V trimmed by 4 bases and J by 6 bases, 7 bases remained unmatched. Germline values: CDR1 LGHDT, CDR2 YNNKEL (reference sequence). The CDR3 runs to 15 residues. The CDR3 region is CASSRSGTGIQPQHF. DNA of the CDR3: TGTGCCAGCAGCCGATCCGGGACAGGGATTCAGCCCCAGCATTTT.